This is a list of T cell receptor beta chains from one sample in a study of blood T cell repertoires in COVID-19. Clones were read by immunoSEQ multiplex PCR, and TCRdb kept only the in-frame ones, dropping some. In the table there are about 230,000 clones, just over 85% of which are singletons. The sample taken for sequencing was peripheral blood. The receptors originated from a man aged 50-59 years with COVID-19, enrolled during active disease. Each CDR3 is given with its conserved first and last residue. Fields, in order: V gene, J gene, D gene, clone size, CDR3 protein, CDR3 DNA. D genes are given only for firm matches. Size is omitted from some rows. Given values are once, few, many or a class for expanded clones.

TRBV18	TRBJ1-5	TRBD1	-	CASSPVSSGTGDQPQHF	TGTGCCAGCTCACCAGTATCTTCCGGGACAGGGGATCAGCCCCAGCATTTT
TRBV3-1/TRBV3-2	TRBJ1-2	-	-	CASSRGTGSYTF	TGTGCCAGCAGCCGGGGGACTGGGAGCTACACCTTC
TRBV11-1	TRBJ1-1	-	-	CASSLAAGLEAFF	TGTGCCAGCAGCTTAGCGGCGGGACTTGAAGCTTTCTTT
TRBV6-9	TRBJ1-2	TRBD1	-	CASSLRTGSLDGYTF	TGTGCCAGCAGTTTGAGGACAGGATCTTTAGATGGCTACACCTTC
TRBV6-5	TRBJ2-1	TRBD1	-	CASREAQGSYNEQFF	TGTGCCAGCCGAGAGGCACAGGGGTCCTACAATGAGCAGTTCTTC
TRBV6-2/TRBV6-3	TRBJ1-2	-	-	CASSYLPSRGNGGGYTF	TGTGCCAGCAGTTACCTACCGTCGAGGGGGAATGGAGGAGGCTACACCTTC
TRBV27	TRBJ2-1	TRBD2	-	CASSLPQGLAGTEQFF	TGTGCCAGCAGTTTACCGCAGGGACTAGCGGGCACAGAGCAGTTCTTC
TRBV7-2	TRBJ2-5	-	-	CASSSQETQYF	TGTGCCAGCAGCTCGCAAGAGACCCAGTACTTC
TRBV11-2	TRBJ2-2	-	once	CASSLDSQALPTGELFF	TGTGCCAGCAGCTTAGATTCTCAGGCGTTACCCACCGGGGAGCTGTTTTTT
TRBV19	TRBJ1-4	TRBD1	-	CASSKWTGDQEKLFF	TGTGCCAGTAGCAAATGGACAGGGGATCAGGAAAAACTGTTTTTT
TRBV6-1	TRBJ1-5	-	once	CASSEWGPSSNQPQHF	TGTGCCAGCAGTGAATGGGGGCCCTCCAGCAATCAGCCCCAGCATTTT
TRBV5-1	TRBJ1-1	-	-	CASSARVGTEAFF	TGCGCCAGCAGCGCCAGGGTTGGCACTGAAGCTTTCTTT
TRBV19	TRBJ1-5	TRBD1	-	CASSKRQGTDQPQHF	TGTGCCAGTAGTAAGAGACAGGGAACGGATCAGCCCCAGCATTTT
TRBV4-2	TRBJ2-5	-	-	CASSQEGTGRQETQYF	TGTGCCAGCAGCCAAGAGGGGACTGGGAGGCAAGAGACCCAGTACTTC
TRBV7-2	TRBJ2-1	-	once	CASSPQTGGREQFF	TGTGCCAGCAGCCCGCAAACCGGAGGGCGTGAGCAGTTCTTC
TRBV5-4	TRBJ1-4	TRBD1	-	CASSLRTGSNEKLFF	TGTGCCAGCAGCTTAAGGACAGGCTCAAATGAAAAACTGTTTTTT
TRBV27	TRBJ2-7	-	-	CASSSLVGTDSYEQYF	TGTGCCAGCAGTAGCTTAGTCGGGACTGATTCCTACGAGCAGTACTTC
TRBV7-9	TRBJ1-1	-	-	CASSFATDTEAFF	TGTGCCAGCAGCTTCGCTACGGACACTGAAGCTTTCTTT
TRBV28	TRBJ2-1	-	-	CASSLQGPGEQFF	TGTGCCAGCAGTCTACAGGGCCCAGGCGAGCAGTTCTTC
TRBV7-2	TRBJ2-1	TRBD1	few	CATRFGTGGMNEQFF	TGTGCCACCCGGTTCGGGACAGGGGGCATGAATGAGCAGTTCTTC
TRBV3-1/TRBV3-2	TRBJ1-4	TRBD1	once	CASSQGQGNNEKLFF	TGTGCCAGCAGCCAGGGACAGGGAAACAATGAAAAACTGTTTTTT
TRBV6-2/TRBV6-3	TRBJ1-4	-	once	CASSEQGYQGKLFF	TGTGCCAGCAGCGAACAGGGTTATCAGGGAAAACTGTTTTTT
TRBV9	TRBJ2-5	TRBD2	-	CASSVGGEETQYF	TGTGCCAGCAGCGTGGGAGGGGAAGAGACCCAGTACTTC
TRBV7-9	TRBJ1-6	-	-	CASSPDRTSPLHF	TGTGCCAGCAGCCCCGACCGGACATCGCCCCTCCACTTT
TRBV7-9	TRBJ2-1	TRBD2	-	CGTSGGSYNEQFF	TGTGGGACTAGCGGGGGTTCCTACAATGAGCAGTTCTTC
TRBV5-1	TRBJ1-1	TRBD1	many	CASSRGQSNTEAFF	TGCGCCAGCAGCAGGGGACAGAGTAACACTGAAGCTTTCTTT
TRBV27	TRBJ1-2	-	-	CASSFWRGGYTF	TGTGCCAGCAGTTTTTGGCGGGGCGGCTACACCTTC
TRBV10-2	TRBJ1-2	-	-	CASSSDYGYTF	TGCGCCAGCAGTTCAGATTATGGCTACACCTTC
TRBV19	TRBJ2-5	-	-	CATTSQSGVFGETQYF	TGTGCCACTACTTCACAGTCAGGGGTATTCGGGGAGACCCAGTACTTC
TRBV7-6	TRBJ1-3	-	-	CASSQNPTATTIYF	TGTGCCAGCAGCCAAAACCCGACAGCGACCACCATATATTTT
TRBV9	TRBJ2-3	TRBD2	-	CASSVGLAGPTDTQYF	TGTGCCAGCAGCGTAGGACTAGCGGGGCCCACAGATACGCAGTATTTT
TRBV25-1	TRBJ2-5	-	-	CASSNKQGAETQYF	TGTGCCAGCAGTAATAAGCAGGGTGCGGAGACCCAGTACTTC
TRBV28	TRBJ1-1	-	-	CASRSLGLNTEAFF	TGTGCCAGCAGATCCCTGGGACTCAACACTGAAGCTTTCTTT
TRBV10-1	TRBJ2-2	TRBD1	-	CASSEISGGFGELFF	TGCGCCAGCAGCGAAATCTCAGGGGGCTTCGGGGAGCTGTTTTTT
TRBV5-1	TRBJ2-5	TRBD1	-	CASTLTGTGRETQYF	TGCGCCAGCACCCTGACTGGGACAGGGAGAGAGACCCAGTACTTC
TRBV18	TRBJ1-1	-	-	CASSPQMNTEAFF	TGTGCCAGCTCACCTCAGATGAACACTGAAGCTTTCTTT
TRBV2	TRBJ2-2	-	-	CASKPGLDTGELFF	TGTGCCAGCAAGCCGGGACTCGACACCGGGGAGCTGTTTTTT
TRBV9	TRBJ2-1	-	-	CASSVGFEQFF	TGTGCCAGCAGCGTGGGCTTTGAGCAGTTCTTC
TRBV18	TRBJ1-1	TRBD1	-	CASSPPGTGGTEAFF	TGTGCCAGCTCACCCCCCGGGACAGGAGGGACTGAAGCTTTCTTT
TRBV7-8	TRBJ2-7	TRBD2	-	CASSLGHLREGTYEQYF	TGTGCCAGCAGCTTAGGCCACTTGCGGGAGGGGACGTACGAGCAGTACTTC
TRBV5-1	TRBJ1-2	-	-	CASSLAGQPNYGYTF	TGCGCCAGCAGCTTGGCAGGACAACCTAACTATGGCTACACCTTC
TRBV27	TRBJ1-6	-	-	CASSSDRSAHSPLHF	TGTGCCAGCAGTTCGGACAGATCCGCACATTCACCCCTCCACTTT
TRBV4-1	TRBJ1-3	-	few	CASSQARGGNTIYF	TGCGCCAGCAGCCAAGCAAGGGGTGGAAACACCATATATTTT
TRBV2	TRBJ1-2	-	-	CASSLDRNTF	TGTGCCAGCAGCCTCGACAGGAACACCTTC
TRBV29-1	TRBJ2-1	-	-	CSVGLGTVLFF	-
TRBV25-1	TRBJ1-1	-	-	CASSAYRVMNTEAFF	TGTGCCAGCAGTGCTTACAGAGTTATGAACACTGAAGCTTTCTTT
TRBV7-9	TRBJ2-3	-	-	CASSVDRNTDTQYF	TGTGCCAGCAGCGTAGACAGGAACACAGATACGCAGTATTTT
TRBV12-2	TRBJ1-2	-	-	CASRQPTGCIDGYTF	TGTGCAAGTCGCCAACCGACAGGGTGCATTGATGGCTACACCTTC
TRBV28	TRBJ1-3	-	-	CASKELEHSGNTIYF	TGTGCCAGCAAAGAATTGGAGCACTCTGGAAACACCATATATTTT
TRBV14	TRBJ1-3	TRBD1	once	CASSRDSFFGNTIYF	TGTGCCAGCAGCCGGGACAGTTTCTTTGGAAACACCATATATTTT
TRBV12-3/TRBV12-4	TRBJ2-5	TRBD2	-	CASSLAGGPTQYF	TGTGCCAGCAGCTTAGCGGGAGGGCCAACCCAGTACTTC
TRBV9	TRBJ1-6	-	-	CASSVVAGNSPLHF	TGTGCCAGCAGCGTAGTGGCAGGCAATTCACCCCTCCACTTT
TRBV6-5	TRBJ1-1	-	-	CASSYSAAMNTEAFF	TGTGCCAGCAGTTACTCGGCGGCCATGAACACTGAAGCTTTCTTT
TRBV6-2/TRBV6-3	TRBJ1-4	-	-	CASSYEKRTKLFF	TGTGCCAGCAGTTACGAAAAAAGGACTAAACTGTTTTTT
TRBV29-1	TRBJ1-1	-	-	CSIRSGGVNTEAFF	TGCAGCATCCGGTCTGGAGGGGTCAACACTGAAGCTTTCTTT
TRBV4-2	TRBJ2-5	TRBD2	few	CASSQEPPSAGQETQYF	TGTGCCAGCAGCCAAGAGCCCCCATCAGCGGGACAAGAGACCCAGTACTTC
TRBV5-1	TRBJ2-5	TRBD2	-	CASSWPAGLAGTIRSQETQYF	TGCGCCAGCAGCTGGCCGGCCGGACTAGCGGGGACAATACGGTCCCAAGAGACCCAGTACTTC
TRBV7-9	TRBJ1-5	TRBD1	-	CASPPLDRDPAQPQHF	TGTGCCAGCCCGCCCCTTGACAGGGACCCCGCTCAGCCCCAGCATTTT
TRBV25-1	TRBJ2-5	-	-	CASRQVGETQYF	TGTGCCAGCAGACAGGTCGGGGAGACCCAGTACTTC